The table lists the clone carrying this T cell receptor beta chain with many counts. It is likely a read error, because the conserved phenylalanine at the end of the CDR3 is missing. Because the CDR3's place on the DNA is in doubt, the DNA is left out and the CDR3 is given as listed by TCRdb. TCRdb re-called the reads through MiXCR, storing one row per CDR3 protein. The sample includes approximately 11,000 distinct CDR3 sequences, more than 50% of them seen just once. The record originates from a study of tumor-infiltrating lymphocytes in oesophageal squamous cell carcinoma. The CDR3 contains 8 residues when both ends are counted.

The source of this sequence is a female donor with esophageal squamous cell carcinoma. Sequenced: blood. The chain employs TRBV12-3 or TRBV12-4 and TRBJ2-6; TRBD2 is the table's D call and was not checked against the DNA. CDR3 residues: CASSHGGR.